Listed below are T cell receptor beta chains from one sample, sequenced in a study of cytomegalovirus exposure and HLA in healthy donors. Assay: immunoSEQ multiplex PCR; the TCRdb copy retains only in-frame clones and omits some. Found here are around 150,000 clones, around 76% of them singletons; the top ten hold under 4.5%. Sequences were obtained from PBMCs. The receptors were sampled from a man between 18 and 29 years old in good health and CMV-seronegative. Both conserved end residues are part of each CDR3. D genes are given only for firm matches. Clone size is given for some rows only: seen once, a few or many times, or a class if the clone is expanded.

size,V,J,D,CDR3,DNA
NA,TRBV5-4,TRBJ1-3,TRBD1,CASSYQQGASGNTIYF,TGTGCCAGCAGCTATCAACAGGGGGCGTCCGGAAACACCATATATTTT
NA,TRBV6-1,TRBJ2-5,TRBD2,CASSGTSGGAETQYF,TGTGCCAGCAGTGGGACTAGCGGGGGGGCAGAGACCCAGTACTTC
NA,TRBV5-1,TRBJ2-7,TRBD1,CASSSGRDSRNF,TGCGCCAGCAGCAGCGGAAGGGACAGCCGAAACTTC
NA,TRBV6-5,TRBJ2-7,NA,CASSYSGESYEQYF,TGTGCCAGCAGTTACTCAGGGGAATCCTACGAGCAGTACTTC
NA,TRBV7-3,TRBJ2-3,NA,CASSFGTASTDTQYF,TGTGCCAGCAGCTTTGGGACTGCTAGCACAGATACGCAGTATTTT
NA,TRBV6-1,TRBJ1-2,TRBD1,CASSPRTGEGYTF,TGTGCCAGCAGTCCGAGGACAGGTGAAGGCTACACCTTC
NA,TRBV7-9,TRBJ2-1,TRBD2,CASSFSGRLDNEQFF,TGTGCCAGCAGTTTCAGCGGGAGGCTTGACAATGAGCAGTTCTTC
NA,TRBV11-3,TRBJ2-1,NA,CASSISYNEQFF,TGTGCCAGCAGTATCTCCTACAATGAGCAGTTCTTC
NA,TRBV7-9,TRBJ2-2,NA,CASSSTNTGELFF,TGTGCCAGCAGCTCAACGAACACCGGGGAGCTGTTTTTT
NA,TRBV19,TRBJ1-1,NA,CASSILVNRLNTEAFF,TGTGCCAGTAGTATCCTCGTGAACAGGTTGAACACTGAAGCTTTCTTT
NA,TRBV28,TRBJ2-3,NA,CASSSPPDTQYF,TGTGCCAGCAGCTCCCCTCCAGATACGCAGTATTTT
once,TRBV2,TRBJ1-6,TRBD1,CASRAFGTGDNSPLHF,TGTGCCAGCAGAGCCTTCGGGACAGGGGATAATTCACCCCTCCACTTT
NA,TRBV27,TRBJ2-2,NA,CASSWARGNTGELFF,TGTGCCAGCAGTTGGGCTAGGGGAAACACCGGGGAGCTGTTTTTT
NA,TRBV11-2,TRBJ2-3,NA,CASSLSLGVEDTQYF,TGTGCCAGCAGCTTAAGCCTCGGGGTTGAAGATACGCAGTATTTT
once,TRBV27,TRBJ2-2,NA,CASSSTLANTGELFF,TGTGCCAGCAGTTCTACCCTCGCGAACACCGGGGAGCTGTTTTTT
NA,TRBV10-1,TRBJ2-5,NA,CASSESPNGGGETQYF,TGCGCCAGCAGTGAGTCTCCGAACGGGGGTGGAGAGACCCAGTACTTC
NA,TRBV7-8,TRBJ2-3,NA,CASSYPILSSEPDTQYF,TGTGCCAGCAGCTACCCTATCTTGTCTAGCGAACCAGATACGCAGTATTTT
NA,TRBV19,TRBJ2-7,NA,CASSTPGLRTYEQYF,TGTGCCAGTAGCACACCAGGACTGCGCACCTACGAGCAGTACTTC
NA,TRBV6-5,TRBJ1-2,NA,CASRGRLVGYTF,TGTGCCAGCAGGGGGCGATTGGTTGGCTACACCTTC
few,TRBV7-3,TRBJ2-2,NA,CASSPPGTANTGELFF,TGTGCCAGCAGCCCGCCCGGGACTGCGAACACCGGGGAGCTGTTTTTT
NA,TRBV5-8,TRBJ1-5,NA,CASSPRLYSNQPQHF,TGTGCCAGCAGCCCAAGACTTTATAGCAATCAGCCCCAGCATTTT
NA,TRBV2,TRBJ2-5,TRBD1,CASRPGTEETQYF,TGTGCCAGCAGGCCCGGGACAGAAGAGACCCAGTACTTC
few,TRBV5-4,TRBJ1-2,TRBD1,CASSLGQVESYGYTF,TGTGCCAGCAGCCTGGGACAGGTCGAGAGCTATGGCTACACCTTC
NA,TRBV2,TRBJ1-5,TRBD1,CASSQGDGGNQPQHF,TGTGCCAGCAGTCAGGGGGATGGTGGCAATCAGCCCCAGCATTTT